The clone carrying this T cell receptor beta chain was picked up a small number of times. The antigen remains undetermined. Germline CDR1 and CDR2: SGHVS and FNYEAQ. With 1 base clipped from V and 3 bases from J, the junction kept 0 bases outside the gene matches. The CDR3 totals 15 residues. 5'RACE primed at constant segments yielded TCR alpha and TCR beta cDNA libraries bearing sample barcodes and UMIs. TCRdb recomputed calls from the 5' RACE reads with MiXCR, one row per CDR3 protein. The sample includes about 180,000 distinct CDR3 sequences, 16% of them seen just once. This record comes from a study of T-cell memory formation after mild COVID-19. Study-level results: Cross-reactive memory apparently joined, as some responding clones appeared in pre-infection memory. Among contracting clones, CD4+ were mainly CM/EM and CD8+ enriched in EMRA. Second-wave clones that peaked on day 37 lacked confirmed SARS-CoV-2 specificity.

Sequenced input: PBMCs or a T cell subset sorted from them (not recorded which). The sequence was collected from an adult woman who had mild COVID-19 (a few samples of this study predate the infection). Cell type and time point are not known. The rearrangement links TRBV7-6 to TRBJ1-6; 7 bases map to TRBD1. CDR3 loop: CASSLGTGYNSPLHF. In DNA, the CDR3 is TGTGCCAGCAGCTTAGGGACAGGCTATAATTCACCCCTCCACTTT. The full variable domain, its missing parts supplied by reference TRBV7-6 and TRBJ1-6, is GAGVSQSPRYKVTKRGQDVALRCDPISGHVSLYWYRQALGQGPEFLTYFNYEAQQDKSGLPNDRFSAERPEGSISTLTIQRTEQRDSAMYRCASSLGTGYNSPLHFGNGTRLTVT.